This record covers a single T cell receptor (beta chain). PCR used 60 Vbeta primers and 13 Jbeta primers. Method: immunoSEQ multiplex PCR; TCRdb's copy keeps in-frame clones and lacks some. This sample yields 150,000 to 200,000 clones, of which 80% to 85% are seen a single time; roughly 1.9% belongs to the top ten. V dropped 4 bases and J dropped 7 bases, with 11 bases sitting between them. The CDR3 loop spans 13 amino acids. Germline CDR1 is SGHTA and CDR2 is FQGTGA. This specimen belongs to a study of cytomegalovirus exposure and HLA in healthy donors. The sequencing input was PBMCs. This clonotype was sampled from a human donor in good health. V usage is TRBV7-3 and J usage is TRBJ2-1; tentatively, D is TRBD2 (5 bases). CDR3 nucleotides: TGTGCCAGCAGCTCACTGACTACGAATGAGCAGTTCTTC. This translates into CASSSLTTNEQFF.